These 21 T cell receptor beta chains were sequenced from one sample in a study of preoperative IRX-2 immunotherapy in early breast cancer. The treatment: preoperative locoregional IRX-2 cytokine immunotherapy. The method was immunoSEQ multiplex PCR; TCRdb's version includes in-frame clones alone and lacks a portion of them. This sample has around 60,000 clones, with approximately 94% found just once. Sampling was performed from a patient treated with IRX-2 immunotherapy. These receptors came from a human donor with breast cancer.

The rearrangement joins TRBV10-3 to TRBJ1-5, with D possibly TRBD1 on 5 matching bases. The CDR3 runs 12 residues. With 2 bases removed from V and 10 bases from J, the gap between germline ends came to 9 bases. The germline CDR1 and CDR2 sequences are ENHRY and SYGVKD. The CDR3 spells CAISEPGRPQHF. In DNA form, the CDR3 reads TGTGCCATCAGTGAGCCGGGACGCCCCCAGCATTTT.

V and J are TRBV7-9 and TRBJ2-5; D might be TRBD1 (5 bases). The CDR3 has 15 amino acids. Trimming stripped 5 bases from V and 5 bases from J, with 18 bases between. CDR1 and CDR2 (germline): SEHNR, FQNEAQ (reference sequence). CDR3 DNA sequence: TGTGCCAGCAGCCCTGAGCGACGAGCAGGGGAGACCCAGTACTTC. Translated, it gives CASSPERRAGETQYF.

Of note for this clone: This CDR3 is also generated by other DNA sequences in the sample. CDR3 residues: CASSPDRGDEKLFF. DNA of the CDR3: TGTGCCAGCAGCCCCGACAGGGGAGATGAAAAACTGTTTTTT. The rearrangement uses TRBV4-2 and TRBJ1-4; TRBD1 aligns across 8 bases. CDR3 length equals 14 residues. V shed 4 bases, J shed 6 bases, and the junction held 4 bases outside the gene matches. Germline loops: CDR1 LGHNA, CDR2 YNFKEQ.

The rearrangement links TRBV2 to TRBJ2-1, with 15 bases lining up with TRBD2. Germline CDR1 reads SNHLY; CDR2 reads FYNNEI. This CDR3 is built from 16 residues. The ends lost 2 bases at V and 8 bases at J; junction bases unmatched: 4. The chain's CDR3 is CASSEPGLAGGDEQFF. The DNA of the CDR3 is TGTGCCAGCAGTGAACCCGGACTAGCGGGAGGGGATGAGCAGTTCTTC.

This clone was seen only once. The chain joins TRBV5-1 to TRBJ1-2; 7 nucleotides match TRBD1. Germline-derived CDR1 and CDR2 are SGHRS and YFSETQ. This CDR3 is built from 14 residues. V was pared by 4 bases and J by 4 bases, with 7 bases of the junction left unmatched. The CDR3 here is CASSRETGLYGYTF. The CDR3 nucleotides read TGCGCCAGCAGCCGGGAGACAGGGCTCTATGGCTACACCTTC.

The CDR3 DNA reads as TGTGCCAGCAGAAAACCGCCGGTGGACTATGGCTACACCTTC. This encodes CASRKPPVDYGYTF. The V call is TRBV28, the J call TRBJ1-2; unclear D gene. V lost 6 bases and J lost 3, with 14 bases in between. The CDR3 is made up of 14 amino acids. CDR1 is MDHEN and CDR2 is SYDVKM in the germline V gene.

The chain joins TRBV7-9 to TRBJ2-7, with TRBD1 as a possible D gene (6 bases). Trimming left V 5 bases short and J 7 bases short, with 15 bases between. The CDR3 runs 13 residues. In germline, CDR1 is SEHNR, CDR2 FQNEAQ (reference sequence). The CDR3 coding sequence is TGTGCCAGCAGCCGAACAGGGCCGAAGGAGCAGTACTTC. Protein: CASSRTGPKEQYF.

The chain couples TRBV2 to TRBJ2-5, with TRBD1 matching 7 bases. This CDR3 has 14 amino acids. Germline CDR1 reads SNHLY; CDR2 reads FYNNEI. The ends lost 7 bases at V and 0 bases at J; junction bases unmatched: 5. The CDR3 DNA is TGTGCCAGCAACCGGGACAGTAACCAAGAGACCCAGTACTTC. It is translated as CASNRDSNQETQYF. The whole variable domain, filled in from reference TRBV2 and TRBJ2-5, reads EPEVTQTPSHQVTQMGQEVILRCVPISNHLYFYWYRQILGQKVEFLVSFYNNEISEKSEIFDDQFSVERPDGSNFTLKIRSTKLEDSAMYFCASNRDSNQETQYFGPGTRLLVL.

The chain links TRBV9 to TRBJ1-2; 7 bases map to TRBD1. With V trimmed by 0 bases and J by 6 bases, 8 bases remained unmatched. The CDR3 length is 15 residues. CDR1 and CDR2 from the germline V gene are SGDLS and YYNGEE. In nucleotides, the CDR3 is TGTGCCAGCAGCGTAGATCCTATAGGGGGCAATGGCTACACCTTC. The encoded protein is CASSVDPIGGNGYTF.

The genes are TRBV20-1 and TRBJ2-5; D is undetermined. The CDR3 loop spans 11 amino acids. CDR1 is DFQATT, CDR2 SNEGSKA, per germline (reference sequence). Between the trimmed V and J ends, which lost 3 bases and 5 bases, there was a span of 7 bases. The CDR3 sequence: CSARWVETQYF. The CDR3 nucleotides read TGCAGTGCTAGGTGGGTCGAGACCCAGTACTTC.

This sequence joins TRBV7-2 and TRBJ2-3; TRBD2 matches 11 bases. Germline loops: CDR1 SGHTA, CDR2 FQGNSA. The CDR3 consists of 15 residues. The trim removed 4 bases at V and 4 bases at J, leaving 4 bases unmatched. Written as DNA, the CDR3 is TGTGCCAGCAGCTCACTAGCGGGAGATTCAGATACGCAGTATTTT. Translated, it gives CASSSLAGDSDTQYF.

J is TRBJ2-7 and V is TRBV6-1; D might be TRBD1 or TRBD2, each matching 6 bases. The V gene lost 3 bases and the J gene lost 3 bases, with 12 bases spanning the gap. The germline V gene encodes CDR1 MNHNS and CDR2 SASEGT. The CDR3 loop spans 14 amino acids. CDR3 nucleotides: TGTGCCAGCAGTGAGTCGGGGGCCCACTACGAGCAGTACTTC. Its translation is CASSESGAHYEQYF.

The rearrangement links TRBV4-3 to TRBJ2-7; D may be TRBD2 (5 bases). Germline V gives CDR1 LGHNA, CDR2 YSLEER. The CDR3 is 16 amino acids. V lost 2 bases, J lost 3 bases, and 17 bases lay in between. The CDR3 sequence: CASSQSNVGGYYEQYF. The CDR3 DNA follows: TGCGCCAGCAGCCAATCAAATGTAGGCGGGTACTACGAGCAGTACTTC.

This chain links TRBV4-2 with TRBJ2-7; no clear D. The germline V gene encodes CDR1 LGHNA and CDR2 YNFKEQ. The CDR3 length is 15 residues. V dropped 0 bases and J dropped 0 bases, with 9 bases sitting between them. CDR3 amino acids: CASSQEARHSYEQYF. In DNA, the CDR3 is TGTGCCAGCAGCCAAGAGGCACGGCACTCCTACGAGCAGTACTTC.

The chain recombines TRBV15 with TRBJ2-7; the D is unclear. The V and J ends lost 0 bases and 0 bases respectively, with 6 bases between them. The CDR3 totals 14 residues. From germline, CDR1 is LNHNV and CDR2 YYDKDF (reference sequence). DNA of the CDR3: TGTGCCACCAGCAGAGATCCGGGCTCCTACGAGCAGTACTTC. Amino acids: CATSRDPGSYEQYF. The variable domain in full, completed from reference TRBV15 and TRBJ2-7, reads DAMVIQNPRYQVTQFGKPVTLSCSQTLNHNVMYWYQQKSSQAPKLLFHYYDKDFNNEADTPDNFQSRRPNTSFCFLDIRSPGLGDTAMYLCATSRDPGSYEQYFGPGTRLTVT.

This clone was counted between two and nine times. V and J are TRBV4-1 and TRBJ1-1; D gene uncertain. Germline assignment: CDR1 MGHRA and CDR2 YSYEKL. This CDR3 has 15 residues. Trimming cost V 0 bases and J 7 bases, with 15 bases left between them. For the CDR3, the DNA is TGCGCCAGCAGCCAAGATTCTGGCGGCCGGGTTGAAGCTTTCTTT. The encoded protein is CASSQDSGGRVEAFF.

This clone turned up a few times. An end of the junction does not agree with germline; a read error may underlie this. The chain couples TRBV18 to TRBJ1-3; D gene uncertain. CDR1 is KGHSH and CDR2 is LQKENI in the germline V gene. The CDR3 loop spans 13 amino acids. The CDR3 DNA follows: TGTGCCAGCTCACCAACTAGTCTGGAAACCCCGGAGTTT. The encoded protein is CASSPTSLETPEF.

CDR3 residues: CASKGTGYEQYF. In nucleotides, the CDR3 is TGTGCCAGTAAGGGGACAGGGTACGAGCAGTACTTC. The chain recombines TRBV19 with TRBJ2-7; 9 nucleotides agree with TRBD1. The V segment lost 7 bases and the J segment 4 bases; nucleotides outside the gene matches: 2. The CDR3 covers 12 residues. From germline, CDR1 is LNHDA and CDR2 SQIVND (reference sequence).

This chain connects TRBV28 to TRBJ1-1; tentative D call: TRBD1 (5 bases). V was cut by 10 bases and J by 5 bases, with 17 bases left in between. The CDR3 extends over 13 amino acids. Per the germline V gene, CDR1 is MDHEN and CDR2 is SYDVKM. The CDR3 region has the DNA TGTGCCACCCTGGGGCCTCCAGTGACTGAAGCTTTCTTT. It translates to CATLGPPVTEAFF.

The chain links TRBV7-9 to TRBJ1-4, with D uncertain. This CDR3 has 17 amino acids. Germline CDR1 and CDR2: SEHNR and FQNEAQ (reference sequence). V lost 2 bases to trimming and J lost 7 bases, with 20 bases between them. The CDR3 spells CASSLLGGGRGSEKLFF. CDR3 nucleotides: TGTGCCAGCAGCTTACTGGGCGGCGGAAGAGGATCTGAAAAACTGTTTTTT. Drawing the rest from reference TRBV7-9 and TRBJ1-4, the complete variable domain is DTGVSQNPRHKITKRGQNVTFRCDPISEHNRLYWYRQTLGQGPEFLTYFQNEAQLEKSRLLSDRFSAERPKGSFSTLEIQRTEQGDSAMYLCASSLLGGGRGSEKLFFGSGTQLSVL.

This sequence joins TRBV4-1 and TRBJ2-2; weak D call: TRBD1 (5 bases). Germline CDR1 MGHRA, CDR2 YSYEKL. The CDR3 runs 16 residues. V was trimmed by 4 bases and J by 1 base, leaving 13 bases between them. CDR3 protein: CASSLPGLGNTGELFF. CDR3 sequence (DNA): TGCGCCAGCAGCCTACCAGGGTTGGGGAACACCGGGGAGCTGTTTTTT.